These 19 T cell receptor beta chains were all obtained from the same sample, sequenced in a study of PD-L1 blockade in urothelial cancer. Profiling relied on immunoSEQ multiplex PCR, and the TCRdb table lists in-frame clones only, not all of them. This sample carries about 56,000 clones, less than 90% of them seen once, and the ten largest clones take 15% to 19%. The time point here: pretreatment peripheral blood. The sequenced sample was PBMCs, obtained around atezolizumab (anti-PD-L1) treatment. The source of these receptors is a man aged 65-85 years with urothelial cancer.

This chain joins TRBV4-2 and TRBJ2-7, with TRBD1 matching over 9 bases. This CDR3 has 16 residues. Looked up from germline, CDR1 is LGHNA and CDR2 is YNFKEQ. Trimming took 1 base from V and 9 from J; bases not matched to a gene: 13. The CDR3 reads CASSQGAGQGVLGQYF. In DNA form, the CDR3 reads TGTGCCAGCAGCCAAGGGGCGGGACAGGGAGTCTTGGGGCAGTACTTC.

The rearrangement joins TRBV6-6 to TRBJ2-6; TRBD2 is a possible D gene (6 bases). V was cut by 3 bases and J by 2 bases, with 11 bases left in between. The CDR3 contains 16 residues. Germline loops: CDR1 MNHNY, CDR2 SVGAGI (reference sequence). CDR3 protein: CASSYTWGAGANVLTF. The CDR3 region has the DNA TGTGCCAGCAGTTATACTTGGGGGGCTGGGGCCAACGTCCTGACTTTC.

J is TRBJ2-1 and V is TRBV28; D gene ambiguous. The CDR3 covers 11 residues. The V gene lost 4 bases and the J gene lost 7 bases, with 5 bases spanning the gap. The germline CDR1 and CDR2 sequences are MDHEN and SYDVKM. CDR3 nucleotides: TGTGCCAGCAGTTCCTTAAATGAGCAGTTCTTC. Translation: CASSSLNEQFF. Variable domain in full (rest from reference TRBV28 and TRBJ2-1): DVKVTQSSRYLVKRTGEKVFLECVQDMDHENMFWYRQDPGLGLRLIYFSYDVKMKEKGDIPEGYSVSREKKERFSLILESASTNQTSMYLCASSSLNEQFFGPGTRLTVL.

The CDR3, as DNA: TGTGCCTGGAGTCGCGGGACTAGCGGGAGCTTGCAGTTCTTC. Residues: CAWSRGTSGSLQFF. The V call is TRBV30, the J call TRBJ2-1, with 14 bases identical to TRBD2. CDR1 GTSNPN and CDR2 SVGIG come from the germline V gene (reference sequence). This CDR3 spans 14 amino acids. V dropped 2 bases and J dropped 12; count of bases not matched to a gene: 6.

This chain joins TRBV27 and TRBJ2-1, with 8 bases fitting TRBD2. The CDR3 contains 14 residues. V lost 3 bases to trimming and J lost 9 bases; unmatched junction nucleotides: 7. Germline-derived CDR1 and CDR2 are MNHEY and SMNVEV (reference sequence). CDR3 protein: CASSFVQRGFEQFF. DNA for the CDR3: TGTGCCAGCAGTTTTGTCCAGCGGGGGTTTGAGCAGTTCTTC.

CDR3 sequence reads: CASSPPGQAMGTGELFF. The CDR3 DNA is TGTGCCAGCTCACCACCAGGACAGGCGATGGGCACCGGGGAGCTGTTTTTT. This chain uses TRBV18 with TRBJ2-2; 7 nucleotides line up with TRBD1. CDR3 size: 17 residues. Looked up from germline, CDR1 is KGHSH and CDR2 is LQKENI. V trimming: 0 bases; J trimming: 4 bases; junction bases outside the gene matches: 8.

The rearrangement uses TRBV4-2 and TRBJ2-3; D may be TRBD2 (6 bases). Germline-derived CDR1 and CDR2 are LGHNA and YNFKEQ. The CDR3 totals 16 residues. V dropped 0 bases and J dropped 14 bases, with 24 bases sitting between them. This CDR3 is CASSQDGSGAHRYAYF. The DNA of the CDR3 is TGTGCCAGCAGCCAAGACGGGTCGGGAGCGCACAGATACGCGTATTTT.

This chain uses TRBV6-6 with TRBJ1-1, with 8 nucleotides matching TRBD1. Germline CDR1 MNHNY, CDR2 SVGAGI (reference sequence). This CDR3 has 16 residues. With V trimmed by 5 bases and J by 1 base, 9 bases remained unmatched. CDR3 sequence: CASSRARQGWNTEAFF. The CDR3 nucleotides read TGTGCCAGCAGTCGCGCCCGACAGGGGTGGAACACTGAAGCTTTCTTT.

This chain uses TRBV6-5 with TRBJ2-1; 11 positions match TRBD1. CDR3 length: 15 residues. Germline CDR1 reads MNHEY; CDR2 reads SVGAGI. J was trimmed by 4 bases and V by 2 bases; bases with no gene match: 1. The CDR3 spells CASSYGQGAYNEQFF. CDR3 DNA: TGTGCCAGCAGTTACGGACAGGGGGCTTACAATGAGCAGTTCTTC.

To note about this clone: One junction end disagrees with the germline gene, perhaps due to a read error. This chain uses TRBV4-2 with TRBJ1-4; 10 nucleotides agree with TRBD1. CDR3 length: 16 residues. CDR1 is LGHNA and CDR2 is YNFKEQ in the germline V gene. In DNA form, the CDR3 reads TGTGCCAGCAGCCAAGATCAGGGACAGGGGACCGCCCACCGGGTTTTT. Protein sequence: CASSQDQGQGTAHRVF.

A single count supports this clone. The chain has TRBV7-9 and TRBJ2-2; 7 positions match TRBD2. This CDR3 spans 15 amino acids. CDR1 and CDR2 (germline): SEHNR, FQNEAQ (reference sequence). V trimming: 5 bases; J trimming: 0 bases; junction bases outside the gene matches: 3. The CDR3 DNA sequence: TGTGCCAGCAGCCCGAGCGGGACGAACACCGGGGAGCTGTTTTTT. Translation: CASSPSGTNTGELFF.

V usage is TRBV28 and J usage is TRBJ1-2; unclear D gene. The CDR3 runs to 14 residues. The V and J ends lost 5 bases and 4 bases respectively, with 14 bases between them. Germline assignment: CDR1 MDHEN and CDR2 SYDVKM. The CDR3 DNA follows: TGTGCCAGCAGTATACCAGGAGGCGGCTATGGCTACACCTTC. This codes for CASSIPGGGYGYTF.

This sequence joins TRBV6-5 and TRBJ2-7; the D gene is possibly TRBD1 (5 bases). The CDR3 spans 15 residues. Germline CDR1 reads MNHEY; CDR2 reads SVGAGI. The V and J ends lost 1 base and 3 bases respectively, with 13 bases between them. CDR3 DNA: TGTGCCAGCAGTTACTTAACAGAAAGGGGCTACGAGCAGTACTTC. Amino acid sequence: CASSYLTERGYEQYF.

This rearrangement joins TRBV5-1 to TRBJ1-1; TRBD1 agrees at 8 bases. The CDR3 runs 14 residues. V lost 4 bases and J lost 1; bases outside the gene matches: 3. CDR1 is SGHRS, CDR2 YFSETQ, per germline. The CDR3 loop reads CASSATGANTEAFF. As DNA, the CDR3 is TGCGCCAGCAGCGCGACAGGGGCGAACACTGAAGCTTTCTTT.

The gene calls are TRBV9 and TRBJ2-5, with TRBD1 matching 8 bases. V shed 4 bases and J 3 bases; nucleotides not matched to a gene: 5. Per the germline V gene, CDR1 is SGDLS and CDR2 is YYNGEE. This CDR3 has 14 residues. CDR3: CASSRDRGKETQYF. For the CDR3, the DNA is TGTGCCAGCAGCAGAGACAGGGGAAAAGAGACCCAGTACTTC.

V is TRBV5-1 and J is TRBJ1-2; 9 nucleotides align to TRBD1. Germline CDR1 reads SGHRS; CDR2 reads YFSETQ. The V segment lost 4 bases and the J segment 0 bases; nucleotides outside the gene matches: 4. The CDR3 loop spans 15 amino acids. This CDR3 is CASSAGTGSNYGYTF. In DNA form, the CDR3 reads TGCGCCAGCAGCGCCGGGACAGGGTCTAACTATGGCTACACCTTC. Drawing the rest from reference TRBV5-1 and TRBJ1-2, the complete variable domain is KAGVTQTPRYLIKTRGQQVTLSCSPISGHRSVSWYQQTPGQGLQFLFEYFSETQRNKGNFPGRFSGRQFSNSRSEMNVSTLELGDSALYLCASSAGTGSNYGYTFGSGTRLTVV.

The table lists this clone with a few counts. This chain joins TRBV7-2 and TRBJ1-1; no reliable D call. The CDR3 is 13 residues long. The germline CDR1 and CDR2 sequences are SGHTA and FQGNSA. The V end lost 1 base, the J end lost 3 bases, and 6 bases lay between the germline ends. The CDR3 region has the DNA TGTGCCAGCAGCTTAGACGGGTACACTGAAGCTTTCTTT. Translated: CASSLDGYTEAFF.

The chain links TRBV5-4 to TRBJ2-7, with D perhaps TRBD1 (6 bases). V dropped 4 bases and J dropped 7 bases, with 21 bases sitting between them. This CDR3 is 15 amino acids long. From germline, CDR1 is SGHNT and CDR2 YYREEE (reference sequence). The CDR3 DNA reads TGTGCCAGCAGCCAAGACCCAGGGGCGTTGAGGGAGCAGTACTTC. This translates into CASSQDPGALREQYF.

This chain links TRBV19 with TRBJ2-7, with D maybe TRBD1 (6 bases). The ends were cut back, 6 bases at V and 5 bases at J, with 14 bases in the middle. Germline V lookup: CDR1 LNHDA, CDR2 SQIVND (reference sequence). The CDR3 extends over 13 amino acids. CDR3 DNA sequence: TGTGCCAGTAGAACCGGGCAGGGGCACGAGCAGTACTTC. This encodes CASRTGQGHEQYF.